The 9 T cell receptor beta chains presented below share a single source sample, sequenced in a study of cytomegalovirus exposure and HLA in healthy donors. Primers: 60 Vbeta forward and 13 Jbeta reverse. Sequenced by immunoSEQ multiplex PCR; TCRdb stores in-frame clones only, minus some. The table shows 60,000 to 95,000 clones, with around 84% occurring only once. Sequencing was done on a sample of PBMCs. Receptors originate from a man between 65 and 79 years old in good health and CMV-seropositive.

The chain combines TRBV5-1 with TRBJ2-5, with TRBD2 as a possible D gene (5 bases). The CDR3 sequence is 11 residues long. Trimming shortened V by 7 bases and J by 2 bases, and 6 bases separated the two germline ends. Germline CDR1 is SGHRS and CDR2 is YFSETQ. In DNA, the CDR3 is TGCGCCAGCCGGGAACAAGAGACCCAGTACTTC. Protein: CASREQETQYF.

CDR3 DNA sequence: TGCGCCAGCAGCTTCGGGACAATTGAATACGAGCAGTACTTC. It yields the protein CASSFGTIEYEQYF. The gene calls are TRBV5-1 and TRBJ2-7; D may be TRBD1 (6 bases). This CDR3 spans 14 amino acids. Per germline, CDR1 SGHRS and CDR2 YFSETQ. V was clipped by 2 bases and J by 4 bases, with 13 bases between them.

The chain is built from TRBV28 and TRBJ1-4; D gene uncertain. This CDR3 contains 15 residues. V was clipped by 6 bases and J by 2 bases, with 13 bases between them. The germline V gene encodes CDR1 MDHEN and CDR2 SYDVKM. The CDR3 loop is CASSTRVGTNEKLFF. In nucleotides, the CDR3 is TGTGCCAGCAGCACACGGGTTGGTACTAATGAAAAACTGTTTTTT.

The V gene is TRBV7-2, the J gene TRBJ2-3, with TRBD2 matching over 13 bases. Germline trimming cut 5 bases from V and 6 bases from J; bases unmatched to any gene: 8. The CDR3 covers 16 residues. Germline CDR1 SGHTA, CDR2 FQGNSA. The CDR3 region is CASSAGLAGSGDTQYF. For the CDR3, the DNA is TGTGCCAGCAGCGCGGGACTAGCGGGGTCCGGGGATACGCAGTATTTT.

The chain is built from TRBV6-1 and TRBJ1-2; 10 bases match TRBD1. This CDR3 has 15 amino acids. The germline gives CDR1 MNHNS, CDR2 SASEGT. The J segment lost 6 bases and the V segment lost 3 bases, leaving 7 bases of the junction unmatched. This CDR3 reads CASSETGGASNGYTF. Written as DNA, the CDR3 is TGTGCCAGCAGTGAGACAGGGGGCGCTAGCAATGGCTACACCTTC.

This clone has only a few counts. The CDR3 DNA follows: TGTGCCAGTAGTATAAGCAGGGCCAATGAGCAGTTCTTC. The encoded protein is CASSISRANEQFF. The gene calls are TRBV19 and TRBJ2-1; the D gene is possibly TRBD1 (5 bases). This CDR3 region has 13 residues. With 2 bases removed from V and 6 bases from J, the gap between germline ends came to 8 bases. CDR1 and CDR2 (germline): LNHDA, SQIVND (reference sequence).

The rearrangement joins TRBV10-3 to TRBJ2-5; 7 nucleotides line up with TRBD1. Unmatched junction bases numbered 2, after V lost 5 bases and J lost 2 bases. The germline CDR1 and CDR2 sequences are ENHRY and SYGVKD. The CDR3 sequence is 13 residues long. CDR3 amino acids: CAISPQGQETQYF. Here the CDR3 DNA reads TGTGCCATCAGTCCACAGGGGCAAGAGACCCAGTACTTC.

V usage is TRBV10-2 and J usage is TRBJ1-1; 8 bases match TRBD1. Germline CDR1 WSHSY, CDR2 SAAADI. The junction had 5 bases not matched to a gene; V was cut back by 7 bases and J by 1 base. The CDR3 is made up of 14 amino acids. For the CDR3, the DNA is TGCGCCAGCATGGATGGACAGGGGAACACTGAAGCTTTCTTT. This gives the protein CASMDGQGNTEAFF.

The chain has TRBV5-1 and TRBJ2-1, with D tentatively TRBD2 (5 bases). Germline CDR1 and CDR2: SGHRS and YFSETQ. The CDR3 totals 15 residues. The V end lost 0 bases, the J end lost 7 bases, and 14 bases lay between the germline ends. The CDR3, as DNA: TGCGCCAGCAGCTTGGCCCAGCGGCCTGGAAATGAGCAGTTCTTC. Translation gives CASSLAQRPGNEQFF. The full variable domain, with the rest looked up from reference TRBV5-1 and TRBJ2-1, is KAGVTQTPRYLIKTRGQQVTLSCSPISGHRSVSWYQQTPGQGLQFLFEYFSETQRNKGNFPGRFSGRQFSNSRSEMNVSTLELGDSALYLCASSLAQRPGNEQFFGPGTRLTVL.